This T cell receptor beta chain was observed in a study of shared clonotypes between healthy human individuals. Across the whole study: CD8 memory received one plate per donor, CD8 naive two, CD4 memory three and CD4 naive three. General study findings and limits: Clonotype sharing across a few donors was observed for around 5% of naive CD4 clonotypes.

CDR1 and CDR2 from the germline V gene are SGHTA and FQGNSA. The CDR3 runs to 11 residues. Deletions cut 0 bases from V and 7 bases from J, with 4 bases between. Details on this clone: As yet, its antigen is unknown. The same CDR3 also results from other DNA sequences found in this sample.

Clones were sequenced by immunoSEQ multiplex PCR, and TCRdb holds only the in-frame ones, with some missing. The sample holds 2.5 million or so clones, more than 80% seen once. The chain has TRBV7-2 and TRBJ2-7; D is undetermined. The specimen sequenced was naive CD4+ T cells sorted from blood. Subset denoted: CD45RA+ positively selected. The sequence was obtained from a man between 18 and 35 years old in good health. The CDR3 nucleotides are TGTGCCAGCAGCTTAGCCCGGGAGCAGTACTTC. The encoded protein is CASSLAREQYF.